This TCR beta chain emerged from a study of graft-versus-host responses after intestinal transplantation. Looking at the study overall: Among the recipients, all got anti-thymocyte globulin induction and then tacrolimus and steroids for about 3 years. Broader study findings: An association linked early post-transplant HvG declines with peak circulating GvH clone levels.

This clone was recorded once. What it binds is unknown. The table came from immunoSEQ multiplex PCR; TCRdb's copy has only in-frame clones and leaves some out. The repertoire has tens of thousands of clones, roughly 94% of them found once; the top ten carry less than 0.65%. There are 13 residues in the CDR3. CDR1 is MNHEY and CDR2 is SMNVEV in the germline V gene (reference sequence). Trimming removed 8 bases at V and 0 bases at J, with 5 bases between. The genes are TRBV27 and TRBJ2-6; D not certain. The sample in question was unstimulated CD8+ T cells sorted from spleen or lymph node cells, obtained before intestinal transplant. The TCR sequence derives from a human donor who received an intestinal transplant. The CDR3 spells CASYTSGANVLTF. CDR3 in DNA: TGTGCCAGCTACACCTCTGGGGCCAACGTCCTGACTTTC.